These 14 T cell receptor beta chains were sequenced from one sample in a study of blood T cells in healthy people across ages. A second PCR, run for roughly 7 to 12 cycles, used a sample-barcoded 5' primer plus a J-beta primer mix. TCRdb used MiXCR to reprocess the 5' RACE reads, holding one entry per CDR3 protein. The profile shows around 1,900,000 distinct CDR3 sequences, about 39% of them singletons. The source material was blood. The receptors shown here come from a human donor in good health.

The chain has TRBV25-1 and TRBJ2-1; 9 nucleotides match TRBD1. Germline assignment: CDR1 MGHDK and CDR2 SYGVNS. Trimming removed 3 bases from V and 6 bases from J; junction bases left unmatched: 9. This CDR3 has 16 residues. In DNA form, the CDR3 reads TGTGCCAGCAGTGATCCCGGGACAGGGAAGTGCAATGAGCAGTTCTTC. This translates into CASSDPGTGKCNEQFF.

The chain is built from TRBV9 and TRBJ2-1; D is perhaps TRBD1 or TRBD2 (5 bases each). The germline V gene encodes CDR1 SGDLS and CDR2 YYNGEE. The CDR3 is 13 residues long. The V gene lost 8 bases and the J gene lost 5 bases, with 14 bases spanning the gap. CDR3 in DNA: TGTGCCAGTCACGGAGGACAAGACAATGAGCAGTTCTTC. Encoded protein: CASHGGQDNEQFF.

CDR3 in DNA: TGTGTCATACGAAGATCATCCACAGATACGCAGTATTTT. Amino acids: CVIRRSSTDTQYF. The chain joins TRBV28 to TRBJ2-3, with D uncertain. CDR1 is MDHEN, CDR2 SYDVKM, per germline. The CDR3 has 13 amino acids.

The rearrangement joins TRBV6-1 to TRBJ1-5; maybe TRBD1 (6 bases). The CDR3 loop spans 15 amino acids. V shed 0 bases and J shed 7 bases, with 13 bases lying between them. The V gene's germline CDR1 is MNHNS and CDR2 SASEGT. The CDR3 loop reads CASSEASGEGQPQHF. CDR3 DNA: TGTGCCAGCAGTGAAGCCTCAGGGGAGGGGCAGCCCCAGCATTTT.

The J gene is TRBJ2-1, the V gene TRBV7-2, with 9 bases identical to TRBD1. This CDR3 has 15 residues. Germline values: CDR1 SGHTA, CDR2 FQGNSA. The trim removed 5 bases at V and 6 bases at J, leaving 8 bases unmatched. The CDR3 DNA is TGTGCCAGCAGCGTCCGCGAGACAGGGGGCAATGAGCAGTTCTTC. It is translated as CASSVRETGGNEQFF.

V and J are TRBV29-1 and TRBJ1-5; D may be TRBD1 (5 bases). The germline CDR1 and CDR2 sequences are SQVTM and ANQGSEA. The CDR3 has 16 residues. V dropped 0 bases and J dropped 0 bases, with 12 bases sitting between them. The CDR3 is CSVEETDSYSNQPQHF. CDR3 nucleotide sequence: TGCAGCGTTGAAGAAACCGACAGTTATAGCAATCAGCCCCAGCATTTT. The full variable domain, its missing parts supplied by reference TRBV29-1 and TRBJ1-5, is SAVISQKPSRDICQRGTSLTIQCQVDSQVTMMFWYRQQPGQSLTLIATANQGSEATYESGFVIDKFPISRPNLTFSTLTVSNMSPEDSSIYLCSVEETDSYSNQPQHFGDGTRLSIL.

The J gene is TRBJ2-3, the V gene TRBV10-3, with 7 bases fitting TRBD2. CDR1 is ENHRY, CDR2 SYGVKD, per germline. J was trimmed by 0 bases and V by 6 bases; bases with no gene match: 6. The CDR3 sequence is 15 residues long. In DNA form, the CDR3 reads TGTGCCATCAGGTCTAGCGGTACTAGCACAGATACGCAGTATTTT. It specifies CAIRSSGTSTDTQYF.

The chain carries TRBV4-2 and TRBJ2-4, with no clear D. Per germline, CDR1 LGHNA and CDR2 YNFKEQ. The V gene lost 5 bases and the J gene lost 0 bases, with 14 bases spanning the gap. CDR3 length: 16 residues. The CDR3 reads CASSSHWKGAKNIQYF. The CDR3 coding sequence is TGTGCCAGCAGCTCTCATTGGAAGGGAGCCAAAAACATTCAGTACTTC.

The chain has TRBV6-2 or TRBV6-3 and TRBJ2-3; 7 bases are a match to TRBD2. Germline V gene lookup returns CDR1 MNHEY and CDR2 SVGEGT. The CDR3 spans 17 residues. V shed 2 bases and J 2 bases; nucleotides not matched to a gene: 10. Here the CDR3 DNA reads TGTGCCAGCAGTTACCAGGTTATTGGGGGGGTCACAGATACGCAGTATTTT. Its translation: CASSYQVIGGVTDTQYF.

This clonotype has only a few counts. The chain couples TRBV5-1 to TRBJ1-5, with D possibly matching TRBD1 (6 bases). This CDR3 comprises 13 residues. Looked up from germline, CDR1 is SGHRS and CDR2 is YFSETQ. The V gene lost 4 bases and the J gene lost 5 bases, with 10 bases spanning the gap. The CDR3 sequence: CASSEQGDQPQHF. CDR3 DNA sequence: TGCGCCAGCAGCGAACAGGGAGATCAGCCCCAGCATTTT.

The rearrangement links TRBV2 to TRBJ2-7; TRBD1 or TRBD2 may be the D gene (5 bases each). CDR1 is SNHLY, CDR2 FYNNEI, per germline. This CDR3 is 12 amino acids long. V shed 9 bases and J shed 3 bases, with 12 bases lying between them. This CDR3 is CARGPNFYEQYF. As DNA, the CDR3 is TGTGCCAGGGGACCCAATTTCTACGAGCAGTACTTC. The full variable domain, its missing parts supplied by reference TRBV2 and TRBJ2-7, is EPEVTQTPSHQVTQMGQEVILRCVPISNHLYFYWYRQILGQKVEFLVSFYNNEISEKSEIFDDQFSVERPDGSNFTLKIRSTKLEDSAMYFCARGPNFYEQYFGPGTRLTVT.

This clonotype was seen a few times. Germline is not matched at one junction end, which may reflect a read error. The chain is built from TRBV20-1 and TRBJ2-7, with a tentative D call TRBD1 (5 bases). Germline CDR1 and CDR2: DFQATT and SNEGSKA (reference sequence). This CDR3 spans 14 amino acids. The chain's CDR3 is CSARDLVQGNEQYF. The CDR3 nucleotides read TGCAGTGCCAGAGATCTAGTGCAGGGCAACGAGCAGTACTTC.

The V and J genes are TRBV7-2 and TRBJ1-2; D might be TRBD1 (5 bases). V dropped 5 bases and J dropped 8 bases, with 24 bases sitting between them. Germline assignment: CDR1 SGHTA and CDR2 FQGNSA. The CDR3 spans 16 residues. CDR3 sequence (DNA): TGTGCCAGCAGCCCAGGGATCTCCGTTCGCTTAAAGGGCTACACCTTC. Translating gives CASSPGISVRLKGYTF.

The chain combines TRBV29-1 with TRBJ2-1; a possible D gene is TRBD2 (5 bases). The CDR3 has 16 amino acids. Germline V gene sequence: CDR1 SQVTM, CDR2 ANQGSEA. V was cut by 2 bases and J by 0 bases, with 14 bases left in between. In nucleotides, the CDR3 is TGCAGCGTTGAATTAGTTAGCGACCTCTCCTACAATGAGCAGTTCTTC. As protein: CSVELVSDLSYNEQFF.